Below are 19 T cell receptor beta chains sequenced from a single sample in a study of graft-versus-host responses after intestinal transplantation. Their recognized antigens are unknown. Assay used: immunoSEQ multiplex PCR; TCRdb lists only in-frame clones, some missing. The sample includes about 93,000 clones, approximately 95% seen only once; the top ten take roughly 0.49%. The source material was unstimulated CD8+ T cells sorted from spleen or lymph node cells, sampled before intestinal transplant. The receptors originated from a human donor who received an intestinal transplant.

The CDR3 spells CASSFNSNPYNEQFF. The CDR3 DNA is TGTGCCAGCAGCTTCAACAGTAACCCTTACAATGAGCAGTTCTTC. This sequence joins TRBV5-6 and TRBJ2-1; no clear D. Germline CDR1 and CDR2: SGHDT and YYEEEE. Trimming removed 2 bases from V and 4 bases from J, with 13 bases in between. The CDR3 contains 15 residues.

The gene calls are TRBV10-3 and TRBJ2-5; a possible D gene is TRBD2 (6 bases). The CDR3 runs to 14 residues. The germline V gene has CDR1 ENHRY and CDR2 SYGVKD. Trimming took off 3 bases at V and 8 bases at J, with 16 bases between the two ends. CDR3 DNA: TGTGCCATCAGTGACCCAATAGCGGCGGGAACCCAGTACTTC. Its translation: CAISDPIAAGTQYF.

The chain is built from TRBV7-8 and TRBJ2-3; 11 positions match TRBD2. The CDR3 covers 20 residues. V lost 1 base to trimming and J lost 2 bases; unmatched junction nucleotides: 14. The germline V gene has CDR1 SGHVS and CDR2 FQNEAQ. CDR3 DNA: TGTGCCAGCAGCTTAGGACTAGCGGGGAGAGGTCGAGTCCCCACAGATACGCAGTATTTT. Its protein product is CASSLGLAGRGRVPTDTQYF.

V is TRBV7-9 and J is TRBJ1-1; no clear D. The CDR3 is 12 amino acids. Trimming took off 11 bases at V and 5 bases at J, with 15 bases between the two ends. Germline V gene sequence: CDR1 SEHNR, CDR2 FQNEAQ (reference sequence). The CDR3 nucleotides read TGTGCCTTGCGGGGAGAAAGTACTGAAGCTTTCTTT. Amino acids: CALRGESTEAFF.

A remark on this clone: Other nucleotide sequences from this sample produce the same CDR3. The J gene is TRBJ1-5, the V gene TRBV27; 7 nucleotides align to TRBD1. After removal of 2 bases from V and 0 bases from J, the junction contained 1 base not matched to a gene. This CDR3 has 15 residues. The germline V gene encodes CDR1 MNHEY and CDR2 SMNVEV (reference sequence). The CDR3, as DNA: TGTGCCAGCAGTTTAGGGACAGCTAGCAATCAGCCCCAGCATTTT. This codes for CASSLGTASNQPQHF.

The CDR3 spells CASSLDGSSGGSTDTQYF. Here the CDR3 DNA reads TGTGCCAGCAGCTTGGACGGAAGTAGCGGGGGAAGCACAGATACGCAGTATTTT. The chain recombines TRBV5-6 with TRBJ2-3; 9 nucleotides match TRBD2. CDR1 SGHDT and CDR2 YYEEEE come from the germline V gene. J gave up 0 bases and V 0 bases, and 8 bases lay outside the gene matches. The CDR3 sequence is 18 residues long. Looking up the rest from reference TRBV5-6 and TRBJ2-3 gives the full variable domain: DAGVTQSPTHLIKTRGQQVTLRCSPKSGHDTVSWYQQALGQGPQFIFQYYEEEERQRGNFPDRFSGHQFPNYSSELNVNALLLGDSALYLCASSLDGSSGGSTDTQYFGPGTRLTVL.

As DNA, the CDR3 is TGTGCCAGTAGTATACTAGCGGGGCCTTTCTACGAGCAGTACTTC. Translated: CASSILAGPFYEQYF. The chain joins TRBV19 to TRBJ2-7, with 9 bases that match TRBD2. This CDR3 comprises 15 residues. Per the germline V gene, CDR1 is LNHDA and CDR2 is SQIVND (reference sequence). Trimming at V came to 2 bases and at J to 3 bases, leaving 5 bases not matched to a gene.

The chain has TRBV14 and TRBJ2-7, with 7 bases that match TRBD1. The junction had 17 bases not matched to a gene; V was cut back by 4 bases and J by 2 bases. The CDR3 has 18 amino acids. CDR1 is SGHDN and CDR2 is FVKESK in the germline V gene. The CDR3 DNA is TGTGCCAGCAGCCCCGGGGACAGTGGGGTAAGGATCCCCTACGAGCAGTACTTC. It codes for CASSPGDSGVRIPYEQYF.

The CDR3 loop is CASSPGTGGLNYNEQFF. The CDR3 bases are TGTGCCAGCAGCCCCGGGACAGGGGGCCTGAACTACAATGAGCAGTTCTTC. This chain connects TRBV7-6 to TRBJ2-1; TRBD1 agrees at 12 bases. The trim removed 5 bases at V and 3 bases at J, leaving 8 bases unmatched. Germline CDR1 and CDR2: SGHVS and FNYEAQ. The CDR3 has 17 amino acids.

The CDR3 DNA reads as TGTGCCAGCTCACCGGCCGGGACAGGGAATGGCTACACCTTC. Its protein product is CASSPAGTGNGYTF. The chain employs TRBV18 and TRBJ1-2, with TRBD1 identical over 9 bases. CDR3 length: 14 amino acids. Germline V lookup: CDR1 KGHSH, CDR2 LQKENI. The V and J ends lost 3 bases and 6 bases, in that order; junction bases with no gene match: 5.

The genes are TRBV2 and TRBJ2-1; 11 bases align to TRBD2. Germline trimming cut 4 bases from V and 4 bases from J; bases unmatched to any gene: 15. The CDR3 extends over 19 amino acids. The germline V gene has CDR1 SNHLY and CDR2 FYNNEI. This CDR3 reads CASSGSVAGGPLRYNEQFF. The CDR3 coding sequence is TGTGCCAGCAGTGGTAGCGTAGCGGGGGGGCCGCTACGTTACAATGAGCAGTTCTTC.

The gene calls are TRBV30 and TRBJ1-1; possible D gene TRBD1, 5 bases. Germline CDR1 is GTSNPN and CDR2 is SVGIG (reference sequence). Trimming pared 1 base from V and 11 bases from J, leaving 14 bases between. The CDR3 length is 12 residues. In nucleotides, the CDR3 is TGTGCCTGGAGTGGGGCGACGGGGGAGGCTTTCTTT. Translated: CAWSGATGEAFF. The variable domain in full, with the rest retrieved from reference TRBV30 and TRBJ1-1, is SQTIHQWPATLVQPVGSPLSLECTVEGTSNPNLYWYRQAAGRGLQLLFYSVGIGQISSEVPQNLSASRPQDRQFILSSKKLLLSDSGFYLCAWSGATGEAFFGQGTRLTVV.

V and J are TRBV7-9 and TRBJ1-1; D uncertain. Germline V gives CDR1 SEHNR, CDR2 FQNEAQ (reference sequence). V was clipped by 5 bases and J by 5 bases, with 9 bases between them. The CDR3 extends over 12 amino acids. The CDR3 here is CASSPWRTEAFF. The CDR3 DNA follows: TGTGCCAGCAGCCCCTGGAGGACTGAAGCTTTCTTT.

The chain is built from TRBV15 and TRBJ2-1; D is perhaps TRBD2 (7 bases). Germline V gives CDR1 LNHNV, CDR2 YYDKDF (reference sequence). With 0 bases removed from V and 5 bases from J, the gap between germline ends came to 14 bases. This CDR3 comprises 16 residues. The chain's CDR3 is CATSRERRGRDNEQFF. The CDR3 bases are TGTGCCACCAGCAGAGAAAGGCGGGGGCGGGACAATGAGCAGTTCTTC.

V and J are TRBV10-3 and TRBJ1-1; weak D call: TRBD1 (6 bases). The V and J ends lost 3 bases and 5 bases respectively, with 16 bases between them. Germline assignment: CDR1 ENHRY and CDR2 SYGVKD. CDR3 length: 15 residues. This CDR3 is CAISDPPGVGTEAFF. The CDR3 DNA sequence: TGTGCCATCAGTGATCCCCCAGGGGTGGGGACTGAAGCTTTCTTT.

V usage is TRBV16 and J usage is TRBJ1-2; D gene unclear. Germline CDR1 is KGHSY and CDR2 is FQNENV. V lost 0 bases and J lost 5, with 7 bases in between. The CDR3 is 13 amino acids. The CDR3 DNA follows: TGTGCCAGCAGCCAATCCGCGAGTTATGGCTACACCTTC. This translates into CASSQSASYGYTF.

Here the CDR3 DNA reads TGTGCCAGCAGCCAATCCTCTCAGGGGGCCTACGAGCAGTACTTC. Protein: CASSQSSQGAYEQYF. This sequence joins TRBV4-2 and TRBJ2-7; 7 bases are shared with TRBD1. The CDR3 is 15 residues long. Trimming at V came to 2 bases and at J to 2 bases, leaving 6 bases not matched to a gene. Germline CDR1 is LGHNA and CDR2 is YNFKEQ.

Comment on this clone: Additional DNA sequences in this sample encode the identical CDR3. The V call is TRBV27, the J call TRBJ2-7; D is perhaps TRBD1 (6 bases). V lost 3 bases and J lost 1, with 7 bases in between. In germline, CDR1 is MNHEY, CDR2 SMNVEV (reference sequence). This CDR3 comprises 13 residues. CDR3 in DNA: TGTGCCAGCAGTTTGGGGGCTTCCTACGAGCAGTACTTC. Amino acid sequence: CASSLGASYEQYF.

The chain has TRBV6-6 and TRBJ2-7; TRBD2 matches at 9 bases. The germline V gene encodes CDR1 MNHNY and CDR2 SVGAGI (reference sequence). This CDR3 region has 15 residues. Trimming removed 6 bases from V and 4 bases from J; junction bases left unmatched: 10. CDR3 protein: CASRTRREGLYEQYF. The CDR3, as DNA: TGTGCCAGCAGGACTAGGCGGGAGGGCCTTTACGAGCAGTACTTC.